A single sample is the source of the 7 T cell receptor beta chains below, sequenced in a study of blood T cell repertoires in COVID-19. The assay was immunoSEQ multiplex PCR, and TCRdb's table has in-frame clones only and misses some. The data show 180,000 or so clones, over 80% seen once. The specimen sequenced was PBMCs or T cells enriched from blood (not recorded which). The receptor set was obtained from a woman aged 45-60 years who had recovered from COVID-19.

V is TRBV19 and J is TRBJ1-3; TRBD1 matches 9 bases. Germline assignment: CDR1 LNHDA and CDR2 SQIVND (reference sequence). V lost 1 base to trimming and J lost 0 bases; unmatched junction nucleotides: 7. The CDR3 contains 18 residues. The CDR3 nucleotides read TGTGCCAGTAGTATAGCGAAGACAGGGGGATTCTCTGGAAACACCATATATTTT. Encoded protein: CASSIAKTGGFSGNTIYF.

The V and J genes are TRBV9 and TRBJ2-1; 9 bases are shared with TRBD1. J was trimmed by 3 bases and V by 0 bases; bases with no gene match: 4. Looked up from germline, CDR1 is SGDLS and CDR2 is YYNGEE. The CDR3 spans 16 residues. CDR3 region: CASSVDRTGDYNEQFF. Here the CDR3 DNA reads TGTGCCAGCAGCGTAGATAGGACAGGGGACTACAATGAGCAGTTCTTC.

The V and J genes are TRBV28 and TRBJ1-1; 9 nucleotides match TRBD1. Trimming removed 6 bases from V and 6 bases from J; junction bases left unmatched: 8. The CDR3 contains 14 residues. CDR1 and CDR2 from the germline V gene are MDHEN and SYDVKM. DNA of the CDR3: TGTGCCAGCAGCACGGACAGGGGTAAGTCTGAAGCTTTCTTT. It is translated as CASSTDRGKSEAFF.

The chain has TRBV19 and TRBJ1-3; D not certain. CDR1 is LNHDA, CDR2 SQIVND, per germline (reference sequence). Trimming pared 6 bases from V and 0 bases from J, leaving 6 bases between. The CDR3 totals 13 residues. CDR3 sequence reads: CASSTFSGNTIYF. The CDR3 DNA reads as TGTGCCAGTAGCACATTCTCTGGAAACACCATATATTTT.

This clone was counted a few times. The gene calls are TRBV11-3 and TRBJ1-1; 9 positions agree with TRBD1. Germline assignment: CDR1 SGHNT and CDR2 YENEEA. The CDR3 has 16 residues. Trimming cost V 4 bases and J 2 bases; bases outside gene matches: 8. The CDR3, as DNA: TGTGCCAGCAGCTCGATACAGGGGGCGGGAAACACTGAAGCTTTCTTT. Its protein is CASSSIQGAGNTEAFF.

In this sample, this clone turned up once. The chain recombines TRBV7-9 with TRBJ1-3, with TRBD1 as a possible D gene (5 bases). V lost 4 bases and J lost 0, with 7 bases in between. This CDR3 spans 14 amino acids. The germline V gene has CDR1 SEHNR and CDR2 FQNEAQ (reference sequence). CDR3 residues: CASSYRSSGNTIYF. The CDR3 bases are TGTGCCAGCAGCTACAGGAGCTCTGGAAACACCATATATTTT. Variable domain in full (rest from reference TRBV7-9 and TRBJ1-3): DTGVSQNPRHKITKRGQNVTFRCDPISEHNRLYWYRQTLGQGPEFLTYFQNEAQLEKSRLLSDRFSAERPKGSFSTLEIQRTEQGDSAMYLCASSYRSSGNTIYFGEGSWLTVV.

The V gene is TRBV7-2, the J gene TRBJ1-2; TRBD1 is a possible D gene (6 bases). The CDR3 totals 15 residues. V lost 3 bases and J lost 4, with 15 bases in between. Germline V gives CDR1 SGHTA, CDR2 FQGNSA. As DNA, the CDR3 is TGTGCCAGCAGCTTTTCCGGGACACCCAGCTATGGCTACACCTTC. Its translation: CASSFSGTPSYGYTF.